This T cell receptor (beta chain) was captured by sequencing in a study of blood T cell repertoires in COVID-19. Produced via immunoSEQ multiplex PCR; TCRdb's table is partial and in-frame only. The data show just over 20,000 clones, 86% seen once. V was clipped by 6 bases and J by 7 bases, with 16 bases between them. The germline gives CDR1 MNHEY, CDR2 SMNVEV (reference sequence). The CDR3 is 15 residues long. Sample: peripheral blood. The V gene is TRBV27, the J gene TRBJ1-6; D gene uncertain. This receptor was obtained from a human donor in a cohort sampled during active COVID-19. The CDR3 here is CASRPVRASNSPLHF. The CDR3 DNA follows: TGTGCCAGCAGGCCCGTGCGGGCGTCGAATTCACCCCTCCACTTT.